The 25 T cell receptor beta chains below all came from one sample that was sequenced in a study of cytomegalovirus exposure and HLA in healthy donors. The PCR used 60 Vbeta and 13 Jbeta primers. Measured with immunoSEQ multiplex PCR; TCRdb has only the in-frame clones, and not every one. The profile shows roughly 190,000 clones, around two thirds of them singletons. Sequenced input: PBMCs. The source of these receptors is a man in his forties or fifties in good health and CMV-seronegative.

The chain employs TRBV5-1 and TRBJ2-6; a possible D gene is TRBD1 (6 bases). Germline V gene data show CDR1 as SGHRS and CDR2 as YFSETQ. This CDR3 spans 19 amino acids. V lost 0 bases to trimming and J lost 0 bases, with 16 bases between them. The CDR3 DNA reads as TGCGCCAGCAGCTTGGCCGTTGGACAGCGCGCCTCTGGGGCCAACGTCCTGACTTTC. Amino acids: CASSLAVGQRASGANVLTF.

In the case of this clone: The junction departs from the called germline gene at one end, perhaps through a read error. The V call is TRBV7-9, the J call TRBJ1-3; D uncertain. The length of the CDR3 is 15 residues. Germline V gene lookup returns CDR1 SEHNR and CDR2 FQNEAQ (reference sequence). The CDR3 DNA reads TGTTCCAGTAGACCACTCCAGGTCTCTGGAAACACCATATATTTT. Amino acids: CSSRPLQVSGNTIYF.

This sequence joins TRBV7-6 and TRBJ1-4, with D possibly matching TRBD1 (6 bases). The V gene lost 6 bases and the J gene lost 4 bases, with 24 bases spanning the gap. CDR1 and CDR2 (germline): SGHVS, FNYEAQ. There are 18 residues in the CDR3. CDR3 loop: CASRPDTGTPRYNEKLFF. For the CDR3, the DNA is TGTGCCAGCAGGCCAGACACCGGGACACCGAGGTATAATGAAAAACTGTTTTTT.

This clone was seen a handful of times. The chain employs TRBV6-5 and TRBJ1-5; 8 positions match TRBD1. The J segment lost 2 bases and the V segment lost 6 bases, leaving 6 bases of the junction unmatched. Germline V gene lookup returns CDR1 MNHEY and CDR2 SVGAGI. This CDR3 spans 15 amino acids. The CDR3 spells CASRPPGQGNQPQHF. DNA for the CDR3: TGTGCCAGCAGACCCCCGGGACAGGGCAATCAGCCCCAGCATTTT.

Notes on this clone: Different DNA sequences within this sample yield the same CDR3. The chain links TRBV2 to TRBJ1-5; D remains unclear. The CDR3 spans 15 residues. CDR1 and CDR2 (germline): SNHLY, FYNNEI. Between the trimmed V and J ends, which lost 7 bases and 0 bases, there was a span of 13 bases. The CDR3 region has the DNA TGTGCCAGCAACTCAAGACAAATTAGCAATCAGCCCCAGCATTTT. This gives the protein CASNSRQISNQPQHF.

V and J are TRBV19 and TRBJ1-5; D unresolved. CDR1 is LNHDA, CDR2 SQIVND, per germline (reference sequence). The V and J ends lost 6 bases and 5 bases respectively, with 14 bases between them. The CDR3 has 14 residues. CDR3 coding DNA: TGTGCCAGTAGGATACCTCGGCGGGATCAGCCCCAGCATTTT. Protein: CASRIPRRDQPQHF.

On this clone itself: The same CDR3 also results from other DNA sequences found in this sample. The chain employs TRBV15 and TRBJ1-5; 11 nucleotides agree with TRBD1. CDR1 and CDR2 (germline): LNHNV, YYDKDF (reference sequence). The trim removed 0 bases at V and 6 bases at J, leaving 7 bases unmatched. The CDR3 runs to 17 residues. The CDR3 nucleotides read TGTGCCACCAGCAGAGATTGGACAGGGGGCTTGGCTCAGCCCCAGCATTTT. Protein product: CATSRDWTGGLAQPQHF.

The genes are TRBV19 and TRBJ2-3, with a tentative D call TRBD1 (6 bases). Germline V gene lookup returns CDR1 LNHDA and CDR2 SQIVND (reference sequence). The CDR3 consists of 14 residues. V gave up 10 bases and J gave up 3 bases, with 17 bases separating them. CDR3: CATQQGPQTDTQYF. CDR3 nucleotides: TGTGCCACCCAACAGGGACCTCAAACAGATACGCAGTATTTT.

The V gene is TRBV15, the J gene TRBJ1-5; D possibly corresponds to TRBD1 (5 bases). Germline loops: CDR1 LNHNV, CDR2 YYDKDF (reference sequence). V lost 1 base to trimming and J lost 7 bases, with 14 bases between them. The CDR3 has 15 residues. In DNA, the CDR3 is TGTGCCACCAGCAGAGGTCTGGGGGAGGACCAGCCCCAGCATTTT. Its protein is CATSRGLGEDQPQHF.

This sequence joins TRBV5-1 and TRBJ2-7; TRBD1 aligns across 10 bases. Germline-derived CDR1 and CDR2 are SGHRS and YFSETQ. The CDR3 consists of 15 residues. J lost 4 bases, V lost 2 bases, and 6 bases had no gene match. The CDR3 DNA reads TGCGCCAGCAGCTTAAGAGACAGGGGGCTTTACGAGCAGTACTTC. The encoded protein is CASSLRDRGLYEQYF.

The CDR3 DNA sequence: TGTGCCAGCAGCGTCGGGGACCAAGAGACCCAGTACTTC. Translation gives CASSVGDQETQYF. The rearrangement joins TRBV9 to TRBJ2-5; possibly TRBD2 for D (5 bases). The germline V gene encodes CDR1 SGDLS and CDR2 YYNGEE. The germline V and J ends were trimmed by 2 bases and 0 bases, with 5 bases remaining between them. The CDR3 sequence is 13 residues long.

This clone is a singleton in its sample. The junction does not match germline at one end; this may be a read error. The CDR3: CSSSLAYAGGNTGELFF. The CDR3 DNA follows: TGTTCCAGCAGCTTAGCGTATGCGGGGGGGAACACCGGGGAGCTGTTTTTT. The chain recombines TRBV7-9 with TRBJ2-2; 8 bases map to TRBD2. This CDR3 has 17 residues. Germline CDR1 and CDR2: SEHNR and FQNEAQ (reference sequence).

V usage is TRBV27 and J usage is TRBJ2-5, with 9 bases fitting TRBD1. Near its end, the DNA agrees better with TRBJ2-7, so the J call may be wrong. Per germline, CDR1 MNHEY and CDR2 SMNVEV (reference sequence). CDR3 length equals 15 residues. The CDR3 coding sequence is TGTGCCAGCAGTTTAAGGGGACAGGGATCCTACGAGCAGTACTTC. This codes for CASSLRGQGSYEQYF.

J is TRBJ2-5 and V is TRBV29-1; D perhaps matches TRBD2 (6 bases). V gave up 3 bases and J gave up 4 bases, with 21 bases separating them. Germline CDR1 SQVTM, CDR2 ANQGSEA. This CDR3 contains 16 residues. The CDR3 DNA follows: TGCAGCGTTGAGAGTCGGGACTCAGGAAGGGCAGAGACCCAGTACTTC. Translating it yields CSVESRDSGRAETQYF.

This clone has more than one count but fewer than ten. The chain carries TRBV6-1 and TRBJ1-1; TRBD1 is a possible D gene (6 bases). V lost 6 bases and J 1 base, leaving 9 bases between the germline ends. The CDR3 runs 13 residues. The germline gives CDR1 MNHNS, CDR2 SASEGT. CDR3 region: CASSRTENTEAFF. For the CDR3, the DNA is TGTGCCAGCAGCCGGACAGAGAACACTGAAGCTTTCTTT.

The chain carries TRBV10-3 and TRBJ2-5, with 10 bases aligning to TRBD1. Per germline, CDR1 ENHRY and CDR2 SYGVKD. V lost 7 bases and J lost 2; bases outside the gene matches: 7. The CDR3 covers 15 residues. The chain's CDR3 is CAITSGQGGQETQYF. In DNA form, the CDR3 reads TGTGCCATCACTTCTGGACAGGGGGGACAAGAGACCCAGTACTTC.

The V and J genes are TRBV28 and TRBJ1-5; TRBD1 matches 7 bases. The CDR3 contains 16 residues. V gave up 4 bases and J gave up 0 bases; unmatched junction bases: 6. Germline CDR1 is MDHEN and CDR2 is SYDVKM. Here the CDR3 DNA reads TGTGCCAGCAGTTCCCGGACAGGATATAGCAATCAGCCCCAGCATTTT. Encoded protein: CASSSRTGYSNQPQHF.

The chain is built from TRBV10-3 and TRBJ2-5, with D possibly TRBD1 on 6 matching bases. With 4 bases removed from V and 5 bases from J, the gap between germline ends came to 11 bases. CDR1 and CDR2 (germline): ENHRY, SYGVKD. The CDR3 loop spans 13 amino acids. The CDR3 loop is CAISAGQLETQYF. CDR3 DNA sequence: TGTGCCATCAGTGCCGGACAGTTGGAGACCCAGTACTTC.

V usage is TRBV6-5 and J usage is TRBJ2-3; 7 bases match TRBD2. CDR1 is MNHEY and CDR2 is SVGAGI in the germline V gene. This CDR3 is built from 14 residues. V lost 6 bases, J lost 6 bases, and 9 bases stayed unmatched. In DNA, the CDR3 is TGTGCCAGCAGCCCCAGGTGGGGGGGGGATACGCAGTATTTT. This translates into CASSPRWGGDTQYF.

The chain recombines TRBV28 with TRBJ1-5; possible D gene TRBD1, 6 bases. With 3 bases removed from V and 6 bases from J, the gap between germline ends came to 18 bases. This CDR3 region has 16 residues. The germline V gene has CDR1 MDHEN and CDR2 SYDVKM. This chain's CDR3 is CASSLGLPGAGQPQHF. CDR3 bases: TGTGCCAGCAGTTTGGGGTTGCCAGGGGCAGGTCAGCCCCAGCATTTT.

The DNA for the CDR3 is TGTGCCAGCAGCCCTCAGGGCTATGGCTACACCTTC. Its translation: CASSPQGYGYTF. The chain uses TRBV28 and TRBJ1-2; possibly TRBD1 for D (5 bases). Germline V lookup: CDR1 MDHEN, CDR2 SYDVKM. This CDR3 spans 12 amino acids. V dropped 6 bases and J dropped 4 bases, with 9 bases sitting between them.

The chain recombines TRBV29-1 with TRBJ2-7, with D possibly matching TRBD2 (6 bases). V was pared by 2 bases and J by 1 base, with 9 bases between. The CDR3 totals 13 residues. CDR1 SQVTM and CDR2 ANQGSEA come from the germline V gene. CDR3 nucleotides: TGCAGCGTTGAATGGGAGGCATCCTACGAGCAGTACTTC. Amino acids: CSVEWEASYEQYF.

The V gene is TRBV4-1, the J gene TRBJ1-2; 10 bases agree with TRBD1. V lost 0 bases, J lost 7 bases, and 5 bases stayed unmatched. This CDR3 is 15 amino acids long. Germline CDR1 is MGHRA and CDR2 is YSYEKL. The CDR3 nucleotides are TGCGCCAGCAGCCAAGATAGGACAGGGGGTCGTGGCTACACCTTC. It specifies CASSQDRTGGRGYTF.

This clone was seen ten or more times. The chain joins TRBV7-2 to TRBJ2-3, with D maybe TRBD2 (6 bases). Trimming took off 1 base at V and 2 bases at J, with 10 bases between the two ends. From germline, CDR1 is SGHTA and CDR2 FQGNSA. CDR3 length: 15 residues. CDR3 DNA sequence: TGTGCCAGCAGCTTAGGTGGGAGGCCCACAGATACGCAGTATTTT. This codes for CASSLGGRPTDTQYF.

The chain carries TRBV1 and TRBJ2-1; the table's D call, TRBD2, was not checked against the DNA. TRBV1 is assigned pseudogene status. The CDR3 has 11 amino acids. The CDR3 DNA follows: TGCACCAGCAGCCCCCCGACTAGTGTGTTCTTC. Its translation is CTSSPPTSVFF.